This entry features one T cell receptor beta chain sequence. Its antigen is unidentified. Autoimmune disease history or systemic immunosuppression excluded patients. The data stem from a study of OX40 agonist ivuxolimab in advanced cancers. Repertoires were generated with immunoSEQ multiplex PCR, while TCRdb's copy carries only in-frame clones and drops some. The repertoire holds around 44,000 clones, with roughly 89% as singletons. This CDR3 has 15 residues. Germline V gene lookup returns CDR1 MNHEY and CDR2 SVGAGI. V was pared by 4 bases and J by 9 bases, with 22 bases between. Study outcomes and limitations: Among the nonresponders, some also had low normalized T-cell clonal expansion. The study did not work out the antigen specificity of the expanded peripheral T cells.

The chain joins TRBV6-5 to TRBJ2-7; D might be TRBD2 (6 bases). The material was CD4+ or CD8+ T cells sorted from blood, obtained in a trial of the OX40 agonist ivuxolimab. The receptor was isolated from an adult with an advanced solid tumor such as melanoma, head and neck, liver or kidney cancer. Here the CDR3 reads CASSSTGIQSGGQYF. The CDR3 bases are TGTGCCAGCAGTTCGACCGGGATTCAGTCCGGGGGGCAGTACTTC.